The 10 T cell receptor beta chains reported below all come from one sample, sequenced in a study of shared clonotypes between healthy human individuals. As defined, naive CD8 cells were CD45RO-negative and positively selected for CCR7, with terminally differentiated effector memory CD45RA+ cells excluded. Generated by immunoSEQ multiplex PCR, the TCRdb table keeps only in-frame clones and is missing some. The sample gives over 2,000,000 clones, around 93% of which show up once; 1.5% to 2% is in the top ten. What was sequenced was naive CD8+ T cells from PBMCs. The source is a man aged 18 to 35 in good health. Some clones in this sample may be carry-over from other donors' samples.

The rearrangement joins TRBV9 to TRBJ1-3, with no clear D. The CDR3 contains 15 residues. The V gene's germline CDR1 is SGDLS and CDR2 YYNGEE. Between the trimmed V and J ends, which lost 0 bases and 0 bases, there was a span of 7 bases. The CDR3 bases are TGTGCCAGCAGCGTAGCTGGGCTCTCTGGAAACACCATATATTTT. It is translated as CASSVAGLSGNTIYF.

This chain links TRBV28 with TRBJ1-2, with 8 bases that match TRBD1. This CDR3 comprises 13 residues. Germline trimming cut 7 bases from V and 8 bases from J; bases unmatched to any gene: 9. Germline V gives CDR1 MDHEN, CDR2 SYDVKM. CDR3 in DNA: TGTGCCAGCACGGTAGCAGGGGGCGTAGGCTACACCTTC. Translation gives CASTVAGGVGYTF.

This chain connects TRBV27 to TRBJ2-1; 11 bases map to TRBD2. CDR3 length: 15 amino acids. Germline CDR1 is MNHEY and CDR2 is SMNVEV (reference sequence). J gave up 10 bases and V 6 bases, and 11 bases lay outside the gene matches. The CDR3 sequence is CASRAISGRVKEQFF. CDR3 bases: TGTGCCAGCAGGGCGATTAGCGGGAGGGTTAAGGAGCAGTTCTTC.

The chain joins TRBV2 to TRBJ2-5, with a tentative D call TRBD1 (6 bases). V lost 5 bases and J 4 bases, leaving 14 bases between the germline ends. CDR3 length equals 14 residues. Germline V gene data show CDR1 as SNHLY and CDR2 as FYNNEI. The CDR3, as DNA: TGTGCCAGCAGTCCTACAGGGCGTGTAGAGACCCAGTACTTC. Residues: CASSPTGRVETQYF.

As for this clone: Other DNA sequences in this sample translate to the same CDR3. The chain employs TRBV5-4 and TRBJ2-5; no clear D gene. Germline V gene data show CDR1 as SGHNT and CDR2 as YYREEE (reference sequence). The CDR3 has 13 residues. Trimming took off 0 bases at V and 2 bases at J, with 5 bases between the two ends. CDR3 DNA: TGTGCCAGCAGCTTGGGTGGGCAAGAGACCCAGTACTTC. Translating it yields CASSLGGQETQYF.

The J gene is TRBJ2-3, the V gene TRBV6-1; D is ambiguous. The CDR3 extends over 12 amino acids. The ends were cut back, 7 bases at V and 6 bases at J, with 11 bases in the middle. Per the germline V gene, CDR1 is MNHNS and CDR2 is SASEGT. As DNA, the CDR3 is TGTGCCAGCACCGAAGGGTCCGATACGCAGTATTTT. It yields the protein CASTEGSDTQYF.

This clone has just one count. The rearrangement links TRBV7-7 to TRBJ2-3; D assignment may be TRBD1 or TRBD2 (6 bases each). This CDR3 contains 14 residues. Trimming left V 5 bases short and J 6 bases short, with 15 bases between. Germline V gene sequence: CDR1 SSHAT, CDR2 FNYEAQ (reference sequence). In DNA, the CDR3 is TGTGCCAGCAGCCGCATCGGGGGCCTGGATACGCAGTATTTT. Protein product: CASSRIGGLDTQYF.

V is TRBV27 and J is TRBJ1-3; D remains unclear. CDR3 size: 15 residues. Germline V gene data show CDR1 as MNHEY and CDR2 as SMNVEV (reference sequence). The V end was cut by 5 bases, the J end by 0 bases, with 11 bases between. CDR3 loop: CASSTRQPSGNTIYF. As DNA, the CDR3 is TGTGCCAGCAGTACCCGACAACCCTCTGGAAACACCATATATTTT.

Comment on this clone: Other DNA variants within this sample encode the same CDR3. CDR3 nucleotide sequence: TGTGCCAGCAGCTTAGGGGACCACGAGCAGTACTTC. It translates to CASSLGDHEQYF. The rearrangement joins TRBV11-1 to TRBJ2-7; D is perhaps TRBD1 or TRBD2 (5 bases each). Per germline, CDR1 SGHAT and CDR2 FQDESV (reference sequence). V was trimmed by 1 base and J by 5 bases, leaving 6 bases between them. The CDR3 is 12 residues long.

The chain has TRBV7-3 and TRBJ2-3; 14 bases fit TRBD2. The germline V gene encodes CDR1 SGHTA and CDR2 FQGTGA. The V segment lost 0 bases and the J segment 6 bases; nucleotides outside the gene matches: 5. The CDR3 loop spans 17 amino acids. The CDR3 region is CASSLTGTSGSGDTQYF. As DNA, the CDR3 is TGTGCCAGCAGCTTAACGGGGACTAGCGGGAGTGGGGATACGCAGTATTTT.